This T cell receptor beta chain appears in the sequencing data of a study of cytomegalovirus exposure and HLA in healthy donors. Study outcomes and limitations: High specificity and sensitivity for cytomegalovirus status were reported for the classifier.

This clone was found once. The antigen is undetermined. The primer mix had 60 Vbeta and 13 Jbeta primers. Clones were read by immunoSEQ multiplex PCR, and TCRdb kept only the in-frame ones, dropping some. The sample has under 150,000 clones, approximately 68% seen once. The sequenced sample consisted of PBMCs. This clonotype was sampled from a man younger than 40 in good health and CMV-seropositive.

This CDR3 reads CASSYSRGYNQPQHF. DNA of the CDR3: TGTGCCAGCAGTTACTCTCGCGGATACAATCAGCCCCAGCATTTT. J is TRBJ1-5 and V is TRBV6-5; no clear D gene. V dropped 0 bases and J dropped 3 bases, with 9 bases sitting between them. Germline CDR1 and CDR2: MNHEY and SVGAGI. CDR3 length: 15 amino acids.